A selection of T cell receptor beta chains follows, all from one sample in a study of T-cell reconstitution after alpha-beta-depleted transplantation in children. TCRdb analysed the PCR reads with MiXCR anew, one entry per CDR3 protein. The sample lists hundreds of thousands of distinct CDR3 sequences; 8% to 9.5% were seen once. The sequencing used PBMCs from the stem cell graft donor, collected from the stem cell graft. The receptors originated from a human donor who donated a stem cell graft to a child with acute lymphoblastic leukemia. Each CDR3 is given with its conserved first and last residue. Each record gives: V gene, D gene, clone size, J gene, CDR3 protein, CDR3 DNA. D genes are given only for firm matches. Rows may omit the clone size; those that give it use once, few, many or a size class.

V gene: TRBV11-2
D gene: NA
clone size: many
J gene: TRBJ2-2
CDR3 protein: CASSLKRTPNTGELFF
CDR3 DNA: TGTGCCAGCAGCTTAAAACGAACTCCGAACACCGGGGAGCTGTTTTTT

V gene: TRBV27
D gene: NA
clone size: NA
J gene: TRBJ2-3
CDR3 protein: CASSDIVGRTDTQYF
CDR3 DNA: TGTGCCAGCAGTGACATTGTGGGACGCACAGATACGCAGTATTTT

V gene: TRBV7-2
D gene: TRBD2
clone size: NA
J gene: TRBJ2-5
CDR3 protein: CASSRVAGQETQYF
CDR3 DNA: TGTGCCAGCAGCAGAGTAGCGGGCCAAGAGACCCAGTACTTC

V gene: TRBV15
D gene: NA
clone size: NA
J gene: TRBJ2-7
CDR3 protein: CATSREGVGTHPYEQYF
CDR3 DNA: TGTGCCACCAGCAGAGAGGGGGTGGGGACACATCCCTACGAGCAGTACTTC

V gene: TRBV7-6
D gene: NA
clone size: NA
J gene: TRBJ2-5
CDR3 protein: CASSSRQTLQETQYF
CDR3 DNA: TGTGCCAGCAGCTCCCGACAGACCCTCCAAGAGACCCAGTACTTC

V gene: TRBV5-4
D gene: NA
clone size: few
J gene: TRBJ2-7
CDR3 protein: CASSYGGEQYF
CDR3 DNA: TGTGCCAGCAGTTACGGAGGGGAGCAGTACTTC

V gene: TRBV20-1
D gene: NA
clone size: few
J gene: TRBJ1-2
CDR3 protein: CSAPAGNYGYTF
CDR3 DNA: TGCAGTGCACCAGCCGGGAACTATGGCTACACCTTC

V gene: TRBV5-1
D gene: NA
clone size: NA
J gene: TRBJ2-1
CDR3 protein: CASSFGQGGWNEQFF
CDR3 DNA: TGCGCCAGCAGCTTTGGGCAGGGTGGTTGGAATGAGCAGTTCTTC

V gene: TRBV7-7
D gene: TRBD1
clone size: NA
J gene: TRBJ2-7
CDR3 protein: CRKGTGGRAFRSRSYEQYF
CDR3 DNA: TGTCGGAAGGGGACAGGGGGCCGGGCGTTTCGGAGCAGGTCCTACGAGCAGTACTTC

V gene: TRBV7-2
D gene: TRBD1
clone size: NA
J gene: TRBJ1-5
CDR3 protein: CASSLDTGVGQPQHF
CDR3 DNA: TGTGCCAGCAGCTTAGACACAGGGGTCGGACAGCCCCAGCATTTT

V gene: TRBV30
D gene: NA
clone size: NA
J gene: TRBJ1-4
CDR3 protein: CAWSEQANEKLFF
CDR3 DNA: TGTGCCTGGAGTGAACAGGCTAATGAAAAACTGTTTTTT

V gene: TRBV14
D gene: TRBD1
clone size: many
J gene: TRBJ1-2
CDR3 protein: CASSQVDRVYYGYTF
CDR3 DNA: TGTGCCAGCAGCCAAGTGGACAGGGTGTACTATGGCTACACCTTC

V gene: TRBV12-3/TRBV12-4
D gene: TRBD2
clone size: many
J gene: TRBJ2-1
CDR3 protein: CASRETGRDNEQFF
CDR3 DNA: TGTGCCAGCAGAGAAACCGGGAGGGACAATGAGCAGTTCTTC

V gene: TRBV6-7
D gene: NA
clone size: NA
J gene: TRBJ2-3
CDR3 protein: CAIAWSGQGIVTDTQYF
CDR3 DNA: TGTGCCATAGCATGGTCAGGGCAGGGGATTGTCACAGATACGCAGTATTTT

V gene: TRBV5-1
D gene: NA
clone size: many
J gene: TRBJ2-1
CDR3 protein: CASSLAAGLTNEQFF
CDR3 DNA: TGCGCCAGCAGCTTGGCCGCAGGGTTGACCAATGAGCAGTTCTTC

V gene: TRBV7-7
D gene: TRBD1
clone size: many
J gene: TRBJ2-2
CDR3 protein: CASSYGQGPNTGELFF
CDR3 DNA: TGTGCCAGCAGCTACGGACAGGGACCGAACACCGGGGAGCTGTTTTTT

V gene: TRBV2
D gene: NA
clone size: few
J gene: TRBJ1-2
CDR3 protein: CASSSSSAGYTF
CDR3 DNA: TGTGCCAGCAGTTCCTCCAGCGCTGGCTACACCTTC

V gene: TRBV7-2
D gene: NA
clone size: few
J gene: TRBJ2-1
CDR3 protein: CASSLALRREQFF
CDR3 DNA: TGTGCCAGCAGCTTAGCCCTACGTCGCGAGCAGTTCTTC

V gene: TRBV5-8
D gene: NA
clone size: NA
J gene: TRBJ2-3
CDR3 protein: CASTLRGADTQYF
CDR3 DNA: TGTGCCAGCACCCTTAGGGGGGCAGATACGCAGTATTTT

V gene: TRBV7-2
D gene: NA
clone size: NA
J gene: TRBJ1-3
CDR3 protein: CASSPGPGRSGNTIYF
CDR3 DNA: TGTGCCAGCAGCCCGGGGCCCGGGCGCTCTGGAAACACCATATATTTT

V gene: TRBV10-3
D gene: TRBD2
clone size: many
J gene: TRBJ2-3
CDR3 protein: CAISGRSGGASTDTQYF
CDR3 DNA: TGTGCCATCAGTGGTCGTAGCGGGGGGGCTAGCACAGATACGCAGTATTTT

V gene: TRBV7-2
D gene: TRBD1
clone size: NA
J gene: TRBJ1-5
CDR3 protein: CASPLPDRNQPQHF
CDR3 DNA: TGTGCCAGCCCCTTGCCGGACAGGAATCAGCCCCAGCATTTT

V gene: TRBV5-1
D gene: TRBD1
clone size: NA
J gene: TRBJ2-1
CDR3 protein: CASNGQVTDEQFF
CDR3 DNA: TGCGCCAGCAACGGACAGGTGACGGATGAGCAGTTCTTC

V gene: TRBV7-2
D gene: NA
clone size: NA
J gene: TRBJ2-3
CDR3 protein: CASSFTVTDTQYF
CDR3 DNA: TGTGCCAGCAGCTTTACCGTCACAGATACGCAGTATTTT